One T cell receptor beta chain is described in this entry. What it recognizes is unknown. Several immunoSEQ plates received, in even portions, the genomic DNA of each subset. In the authors' workflow: ImmunoSEQ output lacked quality scores and full-length reads, limiting matched filtering. Clones were sequenced by immunoSEQ multiplex PCR, and TCRdb holds only the in-frame ones, with some missing. V, J and clone size reflect that table, while D and trimming were determined from the DNA. The sample has about 870,000 clones; approximately 92% are singletons. Deletions cut 5 bases from V and 8 bases from J, with 15 bases between. The CDR3 covers 13 residues. Germline values: CDR1 MDHEN, CDR2 SYDVKM. The entry originates in a study of shared clonotypes between healthy human individuals. Regarding the study as a whole: Clonotype sharing among donors likely depends on sequencing depth.

Naive CD8 isolation took CD45RO-negative cells positively selected for CCR7 and excluded terminally differentiated effector memory CD45RA+ cells. Sequencing used naive CD8+ T cells sorted from blood. The TCR was taken from a man in his thirties or forties in good health. The chain recombines TRBV28 with TRBJ1-2; D ambiguous. The CDR3 spells CASSLGHTRGYTF. Here the CDR3 DNA reads TGTGCCAGCAGTCTCGGGCATACCAGAGGCTACACCTTC.